These T cell receptor beta chains were read from a single sample in a study of blood T cell repertoires in COVID-19. Assay used: immunoSEQ multiplex PCR; TCRdb lists only in-frame clones, some missing. There are tens of thousands of clones in the sample; roughly three quarters occur only once, and around 16% lies in the top ten. Sequenced input: peripheral blood. The source is an elderly man with acute or convalescent COVID-19. Each CDR3 is given with its conserved first and last residue. A D gene is named only where the DNA matches it firmly. The listing skips clone size in some rows; elsewhere it reads once, few, many or a size class.

J gene: TRBJ2-5
clone size: NA
V gene: TRBV3-1/TRBV3-2
D gene: TRBD2
CDR3 DNA: TGTGCCAGCAGCCCCCTCCCACAGACTAGCGGGAGGGCGGGGGAGACCCAGTACTTC
CDR3 protein: CASSPLPQTSGRAGETQYF

J gene: TRBJ1-1
clone size: once
V gene: TRBV2
D gene: NA
CDR3 DNA: TGTGCCAGCATCGCCCTACACCGGGCGGGCAACACTGAAGCTTTCTTT
CDR3 protein: CASIALHRAGNTEAFF

J gene: TRBJ2-5
clone size: NA
V gene: TRBV28
D gene: NA
CDR3 DNA: TGTGCCAGCAGTGGAGGGTGGGAGACCCAGTACTTC
CDR3 protein: CASSGGWETQYF

J gene: TRBJ1-1
clone size: NA
V gene: TRBV6-5
D gene: TRBD1
CDR3 DNA: TGTGCCAGCAGCGTGACCTTCGACAGGGTTGAAGCTTTCTTT
CDR3 protein: CASSVTFDRVEAFF

J gene: TRBJ1-5
clone size: NA
V gene: TRBV4-1
D gene: NA
CDR3 DNA: TGCGCCAGCAGCCAGGATAGCGGGGGGGCTCGTCCGCCCCAGCATTTT
CDR3 protein: CASSQDSGGARPPQHF

J gene: TRBJ2-2
clone size: NA
V gene: TRBV10-3
D gene: NA
CDR3 DNA: TGTGCCATCAGTGAGTCCCGGAACACCGGGGAGCTGTTTTTT
CDR3 protein: CAISESRNTGELFF

J gene: TRBJ1-1
clone size: NA
V gene: TRBV4-3
D gene: NA
CDR3 DNA: TGCGCCAGCAGCCTCACGGTTTCGAACACTGAAGCTTTCTTT
CDR3 protein: CASSLTVSNTEAFF

J gene: TRBJ1-4
clone size: NA
V gene: TRBV6-2/TRBV6-3
D gene: TRBD1
CDR3 DNA: TGTGCCAGCAGTTACGACCGGGACAGGGGAAAACTGTTTTTT
CDR3 protein: CASSYDRDRGKLFF

J gene: TRBJ2-7
clone size: NA
V gene: TRBV6-5
D gene: TRBD1
CDR3 DNA: TGTGCCAGCAGAACGGACAGGGCCCCCTACGAGCAGTACTTC
CDR3 protein: CASRTDRAPYEQYF

J gene: TRBJ2-7
clone size: NA
V gene: TRBV6-1
D gene: NA
CDR3 DNA: TGTGCCAGCAGCCGGGAAGCGGTCTACGAGCAGTACTTC
CDR3 protein: CASSREAVYEQYF

J gene: TRBJ1-1
clone size: NA
V gene: TRBV7-6
D gene: NA
CDR3 DNA: TGTGCCAGCAGCTCCAATCCAGGGGTGTCTGAAGCTTTCTTT
CDR3 protein: CASSSNPGVSEAFF

J gene: TRBJ2-2
clone size: NA
V gene: TRBV24-1
D gene: NA
CDR3 DNA: TGTGCCACCAGTGGGCACCCGAACACCGGGGAGCTGTTTTTT
CDR3 protein: CATSGHPNTGELFF

J gene: TRBJ1-5
clone size: NA
V gene: TRBV24-1
D gene: NA
CDR3 DNA: TGTGCCACCAGTGATACAGGGTGGAATCAGCCCCAGCATTTT
CDR3 protein: CATSDTGWNQPQHF

J gene: TRBJ2-1
clone size: NA
V gene: TRBV28
D gene: TRBD1
CDR3 DNA: TGTGCCAGCAGAACAGGGGGCGCTTACAATGAGCAGTTCTTC
CDR3 protein: CASRTGGAYNEQFF

J gene: TRBJ1-2
clone size: NA
V gene: TRBV19
D gene: NA
CDR3 DNA: TGTGCCACCACGCGATCCAGGGCCAACTATGGCTACACCTTC
CDR3 protein: CATTRSRANYGYTF

J gene: TRBJ2-5
clone size: NA
V gene: TRBV2
D gene: NA
CDR3 DNA: TGTGCCAGCAGCGGGCCGACAGGTCAAGAGACCCAGTACTTC
CDR3 protein: CASSGPTGQETQYF

J gene: TRBJ2-7
clone size: once
V gene: TRBV4-2
D gene: TRBD1
CDR3 DNA: TGTGCCAGCAGCCAAGGGGGGACAGAATACGAGCAGTACTTC
CDR3 protein: CASSQGGTEYEQYF

J gene: TRBJ2-5
clone size: NA
V gene: TRBV27
D gene: NA
CDR3 DNA: TGTGCCAGCAGTTTACGTAGGGGGGAGACCCAGTACTTC
CDR3 protein: CASSLRRGETQYF

J gene: TRBJ2-1
clone size: NA
V gene: TRBV5-1
D gene: NA
CDR3 DNA: TGCGCCAGCACCTTAACGAGCTCCTACAATGAGCAGTTCTTC
CDR3 protein: CASTLTSSYNEQFF

J gene: TRBJ2-2
clone size: NA
V gene: TRBV4-1
D gene: TRBD2
CDR3 DNA: TGCGCCAGCAGCCAGGGACTCAAAGCGGGGAGAAACACCGGGGAGCTGTTTTTT
CDR3 protein: CASSQGLKAGRNTGELFF

J gene: TRBJ1-6
clone size: NA
V gene: TRBV18
D gene: TRBD1
CDR3 DNA: TGTGCCAGCTCACCACGGCAGGGGGTTGGTAATTCACCCCTCCACTTT
CDR3 protein: CASSPRQGVGNSPLHF

J gene: TRBJ1-6
clone size: NA
V gene: TRBV28
D gene: NA
CDR3 DNA: TGTGCCAGCAGTTTAGGGACTTCCTATAATTCACCCCTCCACTTT
CDR3 protein: CASSLGTSYNSPLHF

J gene: TRBJ2-7
clone size: NA
V gene: TRBV29-1
D gene: TRBD2
CDR3 DNA: TGCAGCGTTGAAGGGCTAGCGGGGTTACCGGGCGAGCAGTACTTC
CDR3 protein: CSVEGLAGLPGEQYF

J gene: TRBJ2-7
clone size: few
V gene: TRBV28
D gene: TRBD1
CDR3 DNA: TGTGCCAGCAGTCAGGACAGGGGGGCCTACGAGCAGTACTTC
CDR3 protein: CASSQDRGAYEQYF

J gene: TRBJ1-1
clone size: NA
V gene: TRBV5-5
D gene: NA
CDR3 DNA: TGTGCCAGTGCCAACGACAGATTATCTGAAGCTTTCTTT
CDR3 protein: CASANDRLSEAFF

J gene: TRBJ2-2
clone size: NA
V gene: TRBV3-1/TRBV3-2
D gene: NA
CDR3 DNA: TGTGCCAGCAGCCAAGACCGAGTTAACACCGGGGAGCTGTTTTTT
CDR3 protein: CASSQDRVNTGELFF

J gene: TRBJ2-6
clone size: NA
V gene: TRBV19
D gene: NA
CDR3 DNA: TGTGCCAGTAGTCGTACGGGGGAGGTTGGGGCCAACGTCCTGACTTTC
CDR3 protein: CASSRTGEVGANVLTF

J gene: TRBJ1-4
clone size: NA
V gene: TRBV5-1
D gene: NA
CDR3 DNA: TGCGCCAGCAGCGGGGGGGCAACCAATGAAAAACTGTTTTTT
CDR3 protein: CASSGGATNEKLFF

J gene: TRBJ2-2
clone size: NA
V gene: TRBV4-2
D gene: TRBD2
CDR3 DNA: TGTGCCACCGAAAGAGGACTAGCGGGGGAGAATACCGGGGAGCTGTTTTTT
CDR3 protein: CATERGLAGENTGELFF

J gene: TRBJ1-2
clone size: NA
V gene: TRBV30
D gene: TRBD1
CDR3 DNA: TGTGCCTGGAGTGCTGACAGGGTCGGAGGCTACACCTTC
CDR3 protein: CAWSADRVGGYTF

J gene: TRBJ1-2
clone size: once
V gene: TRBV19
D gene: NA
CDR3 DNA: TGTGCCAGTAGTATGCGCAGGGAATACGGCTATGGCTACACCTTC
CDR3 protein: CASSMRREYGYGYTF

J gene: TRBJ2-7
clone size: few
V gene: TRBV6-6
D gene: NA
CDR3 DNA: TGTGCCAGCAGCCACCAGGGTTACTACGAGCAGTACTTC
CDR3 protein: CASSHQGYYEQYF

J gene: TRBJ2-2
clone size: NA
V gene: TRBV10-3
D gene: NA
CDR3 DNA: TGTGCCATCAGTGAAAAGACAGCCGGGGAGCTGTTTTTT
CDR3 protein: CAISEKTAGELFF

J gene: TRBJ1-2
clone size: NA
V gene: TRBV7-9
D gene: NA
CDR3 DNA: TGTGCCAGCAGCCGCGGCCAGGGGACCGACTACACCTTC
CDR3 protein: CASSRGQGTDYTF

J gene: TRBJ2-7
clone size: NA
V gene: TRBV9
D gene: NA
CDR3 DNA: TGTGCCAGCAGCGTAGCTATAAGGGGCGGGACCTACGAGCAGTACTTC
CDR3 protein: CASSVAIRGGTYEQYF

J gene: TRBJ1-1
clone size: few
V gene: TRBV6-2/TRBV6-3
D gene: TRBD1
CDR3 DNA: TGTGCCAGCAGTGAGACAGGGAAGGCCGCTGAAGCTTTCTTT
CDR3 protein: CASSETGKAAEAFF

J gene: TRBJ1-2
clone size: NA
V gene: TRBV15
D gene: TRBD1
CDR3 DNA: TGTGCCACCAGCAGAGAAGGGACAGGGGGAGGCTACACCTTC
CDR3 protein: CATSREGTGGGYTF

J gene: TRBJ2-1
clone size: NA
V gene: TRBV5-4
D gene: NA
CDR3 DNA: TGTGCCAGCAGCTTATTAGGCGGGTACAATGAGCAGTTCTTC
CDR3 protein: CASSLLGGYNEQFF

J gene: TRBJ1-2
clone size: NA
V gene: TRBV2
D gene: NA
CDR3 DNA: TGTGCCAGCAGTATCGGAGGGCTTAACTATGGCTACACCTTC
CDR3 protein: CASSIGGLNYGYTF

J gene: TRBJ2-4
clone size: NA
V gene: TRBV19
D gene: NA
CDR3 DNA: TGTGCCAGTAGTAACCTACTAGCCAAAAACATTCAGTACTTC
CDR3 protein: CASSNLLAKNIQYF

J gene: TRBJ2-7
clone size: once
V gene: TRBV30
D gene: TRBD2
CDR3 DNA: TGTGCCTGGAGGGACAGGCGGGGGGGCAGGGAGCAGTACTTC
CDR3 protein: CAWRDRRGGREQYF